The 27 T cell receptor beta chains listed next were all sequenced from one sample in a study of control samples from healthy donors and cancer patients. Here immunoSEQ multiplex PCR was the method, and the copy in TCRdb shows in-frame clones only, minus some. This table holds some 120,000 clones, 80% to 90% found once. Sequencing was done on a sample of PBMCs. The receptors come from a woman aged 45 to 65 with colorectal cancer.

Concerning this clone itself: Other DNA sequences in the sample encode the same CDR3. V and J are TRBV7-9 and TRBJ2-3; D is perhaps TRBD1 or TRBD2 (5 bases each). The germline V gene encodes CDR1 SEHNR and CDR2 FQNEAQ (reference sequence). The ends were cut back, 1 base at V and 3 bases at J, with 8 bases in the middle. This CDR3 region has 14 residues. CDR3 sequence (DNA): TGTGCCAGCAGCTTAGAAGAGGGGACAGATACGCAGTATTTT. This translates into CASSLEEGTDTQYF.

The chain carries TRBV5-1 and TRBJ1-1; D possibly corresponds to TRBD1 (5 bases). The V and J ends lost 3 bases and 6 bases respectively, with 15 bases between them. This CDR3 contains 14 residues. The germline V gene has CDR1 SGHRS and CDR2 YFSETQ. CDR3: CASSSRGSPPEAFF. The CDR3 DNA reads as TGCGCCAGCAGCTCACGGGGGTCCCCCCCTGAAGCTTTCTTT.

This clone showed up just once. V is TRBV5-1 and J is TRBJ2-3, with D possibly TRBD2 on 6 matching bases. The CDR3 extends over 15 amino acids. Trimming removed 0 bases from V and 4 bases from J, with 12 bases in between. Looked up from germline, CDR1 is SGHRS and CDR2 is YFSETQ. The CDR3 DNA reads TGCGCCAGCAGCTTGGACGGGAGTCTCCCAGATACGCAGTATTTT. Residues: CASSLDGSLPDTQYF.

The rearrangement links TRBV7-6 to TRBJ2-7; tentatively, D is TRBD1 or TRBD2 (5 bases each). Germline CDR1 reads SGHVS; CDR2 reads FNYEAQ. V was shortened by 5 bases and J by 3 bases, with 17 bases between the two germline ends. CDR3 length: 15 amino acids. CDR3 DNA sequence: TGTGCCAGCAGCCCCTCCGGGGCCGGGGTCTACGAGCAGTACTTC. It encodes CASSPSGAGVYEQYF.

The J gene is TRBJ2-7, the V gene TRBV4-2; D gene uncertain. The V end was cut by 0 bases, the J end by 5 bases, with 17 bases between. This CDR3 has 16 amino acids. CDR1 is LGHNA and CDR2 is YNFKEQ in the germline V gene. The DNA for the CDR3 is TGTGCCAGCAGCCAAGACGCCGGTCAAACAACAGACGAGCAGTACTTC. Translating it yields CASSQDAGQTTDEQYF.

This chain connects TRBV2 to TRBJ2-3, with 9 nucleotides matching TRBD2. This CDR3 is built from 17 residues. In germline, CDR1 is SNHLY, CDR2 FYNNEI. The trim removed 5 bases at V and 0 bases at J, leaving 9 bases unmatched. CDR3: CASSFSPSGKSTDTQYF. In DNA, the CDR3 is TGTGCCAGCAGTTTTTCCCCTAGCGGGAAGAGCACAGATACGCAGTATTTT.

The chain combines TRBV18 with TRBJ1-3, with D tentatively TRBD1 (5 bases). The CDR3 has 15 residues. The germline V gene has CDR1 KGHSH and CDR2 LQKENI. V was cut by 3 bases and J by 4 bases, with 13 bases left in between. CDR3 protein: CASSPSAGSGNTIYF. The CDR3 DNA reads TGTGCCAGCTCACCCTCGGCAGGGTCAGGAAACACCATATATTTT.

This sequence joins TRBV5-1 and TRBJ2-3; D unresolved. V lost 2 bases to trimming and J lost 6 bases, with 4 bases between them. The CDR3 covers 11 residues. CDR1 is SGHRS, CDR2 YFSETQ, per germline. The CDR3 coding sequence is TGCGCCAGCAGCTTCAGGGATACGCAGTATTTT. Protein: CASSFRDTQYF.

The chain carries TRBV5-1 and TRBJ2-7; 8 bases line up with TRBD1. Germline CDR1 and CDR2: SGHRS and YFSETQ. V gave up 2 bases and J gave up 4 bases; unmatched junction bases: 5. CDR3 length: 14 amino acids. The CDR3 loop reads CASSLGDRGYEQYF. Written as DNA, the CDR3 is TGCGCCAGCAGCTTAGGAGACAGGGGTTACGAGCAGTACTTC.

The J gene is TRBJ2-5, the V gene TRBV7-2; D is perhaps TRBD1 (5 bases). The germline V gene has CDR1 SGHTA and CDR2 FQGNSA. The CDR3 length is 15 residues. With 5 bases removed from V and 2 bases from J, the gap between germline ends came to 15 bases. For the CDR3, the DNA is TGTGCCAGCAGCAGGCCCCAGGGCCCGCAAGAGACCCAGTACTTC. It codes for CASSRPQGPQETQYF.

CDR3 amino acids: CAARQGNTIYF. CDR3 nucleotides: TGTGCCGCCAGGCAAGGAAACACCATATATTTT. This chain links TRBV6-5 with TRBJ1-3; no firm D call. Deletions cut 11 bases from V and 4 bases from J, with 9 bases between. The CDR3 is 11 residues long. The germline gives CDR1 MNHEY, CDR2 SVGAGI.

V is TRBV3-1 (or the pseudogene TRBV3-2) and J is TRBJ2-7; no clear D gene. This CDR3 is 14 amino acids long. Germline loops: CDR1 LGHDT, CDR2 YNNKEL (reference sequence). The V and J ends lost 2 bases and 5 bases respectively, with 13 bases between them. The CDR3 region is CASSQRGFSDEQYF. The CDR3 DNA reads as TGTGCCAGCAGCCAAAGAGGTTTCAGCGACGAGCAGTACTTC.

CDR3 loop: CASSYSRGFQAFF. The CDR3 coding sequence is TGTGCCAGCAGTTACTCTAGGGGGTTCCAGGCTTTCTTT. This rearrangement joins TRBV6-5 to TRBJ1-1; weak D call: TRBD1 (6 bases). This CDR3 is built from 13 residues. The V end was cut by 0 bases, the J end by 11 bases, with 13 bases between. Per the germline V gene, CDR1 is MNHEY and CDR2 is SVGAGI.

The J gene is TRBJ1-2, the V gene TRBV5-5; unclear D gene. Germline V gene sequence: CDR1 SGHKS, CDR2 YYEKEE (reference sequence). The CDR3 contains 14 residues. The V end was cut by 0 bases, the J end by 4 bases, with 10 bases between. The CDR3 sequence: CASSLDGRSYGYTF. DNA of the CDR3: TGTGCCAGCAGCTTGGATGGCAGGTCCTATGGCTACACCTTC.

A single count supports this clone. The CDR3 reads CASSLWTSGGNEQFF. Written as DNA, the CDR3 is TGTGCCAGCAGCTTGTGGACTAGCGGAGGCAATGAGCAGTTCTTC. This chain connects TRBV7-9 to TRBJ2-1, with TRBD2 identical over 10 bases. Trimming took 3 bases from V and 6 from J; bases not matched to a gene: 5. The length of the CDR3 is 15 residues. Germline V gene data show CDR1 as SEHNR and CDR2 as FQNEAQ (reference sequence).

The rearrangement uses TRBV27 and TRBJ1-4, with TRBD1 matching 9 bases. V dropped 2 bases and J dropped 8; count of bases not matched to a gene: 0. The CDR3 contains 13 residues. The germline gives CDR1 MNHEY, CDR2 SMNVEV (reference sequence). CDR3 bases: TGTGCCAGCAGTTTAGGGACAGGGGAAAAACTGTTTTTT. This translates into CASSLGTGEKLFF.

This chain uses TRBV19 with TRBJ1-2, with D uncertain. The germline V gene encodes CDR1 LNHDA and CDR2 SQIVND (reference sequence). The CDR3 contains 12 residues. The ends were cut back, 0 bases at V and 5 bases at J, with 4 bases in the middle. The CDR3 region has the DNA TGTGCCAGTAGTATAGAGAGATATGGCTACACCTTC. Translating gives CASSIERYGYTF.

The genes are TRBV5-1 and TRBJ2-3; 11 bases align to TRBD2. Trimming removed 0 bases from V and 5 bases from J; junction bases left unmatched: 8. This CDR3 comprises 17 residues. Germline V gene sequence: CDR1 SGHRS, CDR2 YFSETQ. CDR3 bases: TGCGCCAGCAGCTTGGCGCGGCTAGCGGGAGGATTAGATACGCAGTATTTT. Translated, it gives CASSLARLAGGLDTQYF. The complete variable domain, with remaining parts taken from reference TRBV5-1 and TRBJ2-3, reads KAGVTQTPRYLIKTRGQQVTLSCSPISGHRSVSWYQQTPGQGLQFLFEYFSETQRNKGNFPGRFSGRQFSNSRSEMNVSTLELGDSALYLCASSLARLAGGLDTQYFGPGTRLTVL.

V usage is TRBV5-1 and J usage is TRBJ2-2; 9 bases match TRBD2. The trim removed 2 bases at V and 7 bases at J, leaving 9 bases unmatched. Germline assignment: CDR1 SGHRS and CDR2 YFSETQ. The CDR3 consists of 16 residues. CDR3 sequence reads: CASSFGGLANYGELFF. CDR3 sequence (DNA): TGCGCCAGCAGCTTCGGCGGACTAGCGAACTACGGGGAGCTGTTTTTT.

The rearrangement joins TRBV28 to TRBJ2-7; either TRBD1 or TRBD2 may supply D (5 bases each). CDR3 length: 14 residues. The V gene lost 5 bases and the J gene lost 0 bases, with 11 bases spanning the gap. The V gene's germline CDR1 is MDHEN and CDR2 SYDVKM. CDR3 protein: CASSRAGSSYEQYF. As DNA, the CDR3 is TGTGCCAGCAGTCGAGCAGGGAGCTCCTACGAGCAGTACTTC.

This chain connects TRBV24-1 to TRBJ2-2; D may be TRBD2 (6 bases). V lost 5 bases to trimming and J lost 4 bases, with 10 bases between them. This CDR3 has 14 amino acids. CDR1 is KGHDR and CDR2 is SFDVKD in the germline V gene. The CDR3: CATSVQGGTGELFF. CDR3 in DNA: TGTGCCACCAGTGTTCAGGGAGGCACCGGGGAGCTGTTTTTT.

The chain has TRBV3-1 (or the pseudogene TRBV3-2) and TRBJ2-1; D is unresolved. The germline CDR1 and CDR2 sequences are LGHDT and YNNKEL (reference sequence). CDR3 length: 12 amino acids. Deletions cut 4 bases from V and 4 bases from J, with 5 bases between. Here the CDR3 reads CASSRYYNEQFF. In DNA form, the CDR3 reads TGTGCCAGCAGCCGCTATTACAATGAGCAGTTCTTC.

This clone was found once. This sequence joins TRBV28 and TRBJ2-7, with D possibly TRBD1 on 6 matching bases. This CDR3 is 15 amino acids long. The germline V gene encodes CDR1 MDHEN and CDR2 SYDVKM. V lost 4 bases and J 0 bases, leaving 13 bases between the germline ends. This CDR3 reads CASSSSQGNSYEQYF. CDR3 nucleotides: TGTGCCAGCAGTTCGTCCCAGGGGAACTCCTACGAGCAGTACTTC. The variable domain in full, with the rest retrieved from reference TRBV28 and TRBJ2-7, is DVKVTQSSRYLVKRTGEKVFLECVQDMDHENMFWYRQDPGLGLRLIYFSYDVKMKEKGDIPEGYSVSREKKERFSLILESASTNQTSMYLCASSSSQGNSYEQYFGPGTRLTVT.

V and J are TRBV28 and TRBJ1-1; D gene unclear. The CDR3 is 13 amino acids. Trimming shortened V by 5 bases and J by 1 base, and 8 bases separated the two germline ends. Per germline, CDR1 MDHEN and CDR2 SYDVKM. CDR3 coding DNA: TGTGCCAGCAGTACACTCAAGAACACTGAAGCTTTCTTT. This gives the protein CASSTLKNTEAFF.

Details on this clone: Relative to the germline gene, one junction end is altered; a read error may explain this. The V call is TRBV28, the J call TRBJ1-2; unclear D gene. From germline, CDR1 is MDHEN and CDR2 SYDVKM. The CDR3 length is 14 residues. In nucleotides, the CDR3 is TGTGCCAGCAGTTCCCTGATTGTGACGAATGGCTGCACCTTC. Translation gives CASSSLIVTNGCTF.

This clone was seen once. The chain uses TRBV30 and TRBJ2-1, with 7 nucleotides matching TRBD2. The germline gives CDR1 GTSNPN, CDR2 SVGIG (reference sequence). V was pared by 3 bases and J by 9 bases, with 17 bases of the junction left unmatched. The CDR3 is made up of 16 amino acids. The chain's CDR3 is CAWSRRASGPRGEQFF. Written as DNA, the CDR3 is TGTGCCTGGAGCCGGAGGGCTAGCGGTCCCAGAGGTGAGCAGTTCTTC.

The chain links TRBV29-1 to TRBJ2-1; 10 nucleotides agree with TRBD2. This CDR3 comprises 15 residues. V lost 6 bases and J lost 3; bases outside the gene matches: 8. Germline V gives CDR1 SQVTM, CDR2 ANQGSEA. The CDR3 bases are TGCAGCGTACCAATCCTAGCGGGAGTCTACAATGAGCAGTTCTTC. Translation gives CSVPILAGVYNEQFF.